A selection of T cell receptor beta chains follows, all from one sample in a study of CD8+CD57+ T cells in acquired aplastic anemia. TCRdb passed the reads through MiXCR, listing each CDR3 protein once. The data contain about 120,000 distinct CDR3 sequences, 50% to 60% of them singletons. The material sequenced was sorted CD4+, CD8+, or CD8+CD57+ T cells (not recorded which) from PBMCs. The receptors come from a human donor with aplastic anemia. Both conserved end residues are part of each CDR3. A D gene is named only where the DNA matches it firmly. Clone size is shown for a subset of rows, as once, few, many or a class of expanded clone.

>TRBJ1-5|-|-|TRBV20-1
TGCAGTGCTGCGGACAGTCATAGCAATCAGCCCCAGCATTTT
CSAADSHSNQPQHF
>TRBJ2-1|many|TRBD1|TRBV6-1
TGTGCCAGCAGTCAGACAGGGAATGTTAATGAGCAGTTCTTC
CASSQTGNVNEQFF
>TRBJ2-2|-|-|TRBV7-9
TGTGCTAGCACCTCTTCGAACACCGGGGAGCTGTTTTTT
CASTSSNTGELFF
>TRBJ2-7|few|TRBD1|TRBV19
TGTGCCAGTAGTATCGGACAGGGGTACGAGCAGTACTTC
CASSIGQGYEQYF
>TRBJ2-7|-|-|TRBV9
TGTGCCAGCAGCGTAGGCCTAGCATGGGAGCAGTACTTC
CASSVGLAWEQYF
>TRBJ1-2|-|TRBD1|TRBV11-3
TGTGCCAGCAGCCCCACCACAGGGGGCGACTATGGCTACACCTTC
CASSPTTGGDYGYTF
>TRBJ1-5|many|-|TRBV4-2
TGTGCCAGCAGCCATCTTTGGAGCAATCAGCCCCAGCATTTT
CASSHLWSNQPQHF
>TRBJ2-7|many|-|TRBV7-9
TGTGCCAGCAGCCGTGGGACCCCCGAGGGCGAGCAGTACTTC
CASSRGTPEGEQYF
>TRBJ2-7|-|-|TRBV11-1
TGTGCCAGCAGCATAGGGTCCGGGGAGCGTACCTACGAGCAGTACTTC
CASSIGSGERTYEQYF
>TRBJ1-5|-|-|TRBV5-8
TGTGCCAGCAGCTCGGGGTCCCTCAATCAGCCCCAGCATTTT
CASSSGSLNQPQHF
>TRBJ2-1|many|TRBD2|TRBV10-2
TGCGCCAGCAGCGGGACTAGCGGGTACAATGAGCAGTTCTTC
CASSGTSGYNEQFF
>TRBJ2-2|-|-|TRBV2
TGTGCCAGCAAGGTGGAGGCGTCGGGCACCGGGGAGCTGTTTTTT
CASKVEASGTGELFF
>TRBJ2-1|-|TRBD2|TRBV11-1
TGTGCCAGCAGCTTGCTAGCGGGAGGCAATGAGCAGTTCTTC
CASSLLAGGNEQFF
>TRBJ2-1|-|-|TRBV7-2
TGTGCCAGCAGCTTATGGGGAAATGAGCAGTTCTTC
CASSLWGNEQFF
>TRBJ1-2|once|-|TRBV10-2
TGCGCCAGCAGTGAGGGGGGGTACTATGGCTACACCTTC
CASSEGGYYGYTF
>TRBJ2-7|-|TRBD2|TRBV5-1
TGCGCCAGCAGACCAACTAGCGGGAGGGGCTACGGGCAGTACTTC
CASRPTSGRGYGQYF
>TRBJ2-5|-|TRBD2|TRBV15
TGTGCCACCAGCAGAGATAGCGGGGACCAAGAGACCCAGTACTTC
CATSRDSGDQETQYF
>TRBJ2-5|-|-|TRBV15
TGTGCCACCAGCAAAAAGGACATTCTCGAGACCCAGTACTTC
CATSKKDILETQYF
>TRBJ1-2|-|TRBD1|TRBV15
TGTGCCTCTCGGGGGGCAGGGGGGCATGGCTACACCTTC
CASRGAGGHGYTF
>TRBJ2-3|-|-|TRBV5-6
TGTGCCAGCGGTGATGGGGGTGGAAGGGATACGCAGTATTTT
CASGDGGGRDTQYF
>TRBJ2-3|-|TRBD1|TRBV11-2
TGTGCCAGCAGCACCGGACAGGGGAAGACAGATACGCAGTATTTT
CASSTGQGKTDTQYF
>TRBJ1-5|-|-|TRBV6-2/TRBV6-3
TGTGCCAGCAGGTTGACAGGCAATCAGCCCCAGCATTTT
CASRLTGNQPQHF
>TRBJ2-1|-|TRBD1|TRBV5-1
TGCGCCAGCAGCGGCGGGACAGGGGATGAGCAGTTCTTC
CASSGGTGDEQFF
>TRBJ2-3|few|TRBD2|TRBV14
TGTGCCAGCAGCCATGCTGTGACTAGCGGGGGGACAGATACGCAGTATTTT
CASSHAVTSGGTDTQYF
>TRBJ2-7|once|-|TRBV29-1
TGCAGCGTTGGAGGAAGCTCCTACGAGCAGTACTTC
CSVGGSSYEQYF